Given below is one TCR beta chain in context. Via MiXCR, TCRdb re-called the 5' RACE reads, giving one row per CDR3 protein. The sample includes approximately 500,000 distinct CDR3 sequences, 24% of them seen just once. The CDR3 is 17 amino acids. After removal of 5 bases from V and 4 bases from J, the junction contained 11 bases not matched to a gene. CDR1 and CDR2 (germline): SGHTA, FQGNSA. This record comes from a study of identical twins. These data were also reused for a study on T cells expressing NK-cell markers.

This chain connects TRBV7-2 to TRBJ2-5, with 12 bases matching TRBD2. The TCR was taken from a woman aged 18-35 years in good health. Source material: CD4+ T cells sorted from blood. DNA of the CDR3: TGTGCCAGCAGCCCTATTCTAGCGGGAGGGCCTCGAGAGACCCAGTACTTC. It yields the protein CASSPILAGGPRETQYF. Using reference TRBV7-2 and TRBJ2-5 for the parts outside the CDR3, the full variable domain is GAGVSQSPSNKVTEKGKDVELRCDPISGHTALYWYRQSLGQGLEFLIYFQGNSAPDKSGLPSDRFSAERTGGSVSTLTIQRTQQEDSAVYLCASSPILAGGPRETQYFGPGTRLLVL.